Following are 32 T cell receptor beta chains from one sample sequenced in a study of identical twins. TCRdb reanalysed the 5' RACE reads using MiXCR and keeps one entry per CDR3 protein. The sample records more than 600,000 distinct CDR3 sequences, roughly 18% being singletons. The data also belong to a second study, concerning T cells expressing NK-cell markers.

Sequenced material: PBMCs. Receptors originate from a woman between 18 and 30 years old in good health.

V and J are TRBV6-5 and TRBJ2-1; TRBD1 aligns across 9 bases. The CDR3 is made up of 18 amino acids. The germline V gene has CDR1 MNHEY and CDR2 SVGAGI. V lost 2 bases to trimming and J lost 9 bases; unmatched junction nucleotides: 17. The CDR3 here is CASSYTALVLPTGGEQFF. CDR3 DNA sequence: TGTGCCAGCAGTTACACGGCCCTTGTCCTACCGACAGGGGGTGAGCAGTTCTTC.

The genes are TRBV7-8 and TRBJ2-7; D is unresolved. Trimming shortened V by 5 bases and J by 1 base, and 15 bases separated the two germline ends. The CDR3 loop spans 15 amino acids. Germline V gene data show CDR1 as SGHVS and CDR2 as FQNEAQ. This CDR3 is CASSRSDIRSYEQYF. CDR3 coding DNA: TGTGCCAGCAGCCGGAGCGATATACGTTCCTACGAGCAGTACTTC.

The chain joins TRBV12-3 or TRBV12-4 to TRBJ1-2; D unresolved. The CDR3 loop spans 13 amino acids. The ends were cut back, 3 bases at V and 5 bases at J, with 10 bases in the middle. CDR3 sequence reads: CASSFPSGYGYTF. The CDR3 region has the DNA TGTGCCAGCAGTTTCCCGAGCGGGTATGGCTACACCTTC.

The rearrangement uses TRBV6-5 and TRBJ2-3, with 11 bases lining up with TRBD1. Germline lookup yields CDR1 MNHEY and CDR2 SVGAGI. The ends lost 4 bases at V and 4 bases at J; junction bases unmatched: 4. This CDR3 has 15 amino acids. CDR3 in amino acids: CASSSPDRGPDTQYF. CDR3 nucleotide sequence: TGTGCCAGCAGTTCTCCGGACAGGGGGCCAGATACGCAGTATTTT.

The rearrangement links TRBV9 to TRBJ2-2, with a tentative D call TRBD2 (5 bases). The CDR3 totals 15 residues. Per the germline V gene, CDR1 is SGDLS and CDR2 is YYNGEE. With 0 bases removed from V and 4 bases from J, the gap between germline ends came to 10 bases. This CDR3 is CASSVAGGFTGELFF. The CDR3 nucleotides are TGTGCCAGCAGCGTAGCAGGCGGGTTCACCGGGGAGCTGTTTTTT.

J is TRBJ2-1 and V is TRBV7-2; 9 bases agree with TRBD2. The CDR3 is 17 amino acids. Germline V lookup: CDR1 SGHTA, CDR2 FQGNSA. Unmatched junction bases numbered 12, after V lost 5 bases and J lost 4 bases. The CDR3 loop reads CASSPGGRGGTYNEQFF. In DNA, the CDR3 is TGTGCCAGCAGCCCTGGCGGGAGGGGCGGGACTTACAATGAGCAGTTCTTC.

The gene calls are TRBV4-1 and TRBJ2-3; unclear D gene. The CDR3 runs 14 residues. Germline CDR1 reads MGHRA; CDR2 reads YSYEKL. With 2 bases removed from V and 0 bases from J, the gap between germline ends came to 6 bases. CDR3 amino acids: CASSQRISTDTQYF. The DNA for the CDR3 is TGCGCCAGCAGCCAAAGGATAAGCACAGATACGCAGTATTTT.

The chain uses TRBV6-2 or TRBV6-3 and TRBJ1-2; D ambiguous. The CDR3 contains 13 residues. Trimming cost V 2 bases and J 7 bases, with 11 bases left between them. CDR1 is MNHEY and CDR2 is SVGEGT in the germline V gene. The CDR3 region has the DNA TGTGCCAGCAGTTACCAAGGCCTAGGTGGCTACACCTTC. Amino acid sequence: CASSYQGLGGYTF.

This clonotype was found a few times. The chain has TRBV6-2 or TRBV6-3 and TRBJ2-1; no reliable D call. Per germline, CDR1 MNHEY and CDR2 SVGEGT. This CDR3 has 13 amino acids. V lost 2 bases and J 3 bases, leaving 5 bases between the germline ends. CDR3 sequence (DNA): TGTGCCAGCAGTTACCAGTTCTACAATGAGCAGTTCTTC. Protein product: CASSYQFYNEQFF.

The J gene is TRBJ1-2, the V gene TRBV5-1; 9 bases align to TRBD1. CDR1 SGHRS and CDR2 YFSETQ come from the germline V gene. CDR3 length: 14 amino acids. Germline trimming cut 0 bases from V and 8 bases from J; bases unmatched to any gene: 5. The chain's CDR3 is CASSLGRDRAGYTF. The CDR3 region has the DNA TGCGCCAGCAGCTTGGGCCGGGACAGGGCCGGCTACACCTTC.

The chain uses TRBV5-1 and TRBJ2-5; 9 nucleotides match TRBD1. CDR1 and CDR2 from the germline V gene are SGHRS and YFSETQ. The CDR3 is made up of 16 amino acids. The V gene end was trimmed by 4 bases and the J gene end by 2 bases; junction bases not matched to a gene: 9. The CDR3 DNA reads TGCGCCAGCAGCCCTAGAGGGACAGGGTGGCAAGAGACCCAGTACTTC. This codes for CASSPRGTGWQETQYF. The variable domain in full, with the rest retrieved from reference TRBV5-1 and TRBJ2-5, is KAGVTQTPRYLIKTRGQQVTLSCSPISGHRSVSWYQQTPGQGLQFLFEYFSETQRNKGNFPGRFSGRQFSNSRSEMNVSTLELGDSALYLCASSPRGTGWQETQYFGPGTRLLVL.

The table lists this clonotype with a few counts. The chain has TRBV5-1 and TRBJ2-3; maybe TRBD2 (5 bases). The CDR3 spans 16 residues. Germline V gives CDR1 SGHRS, CDR2 YFSETQ. Trimming stripped 1 base from V and 5 bases from J, with 17 bases between. In DNA form, the CDR3 reads TGCGCCAGCAGCTTGAATTCCGTCGGGGTGGGAGATACGCAGTATTTT. It translates to CASSLNSVGVGDTQYF.

J is TRBJ1-1 and V is TRBV6-5; weak D call: TRBD1 (5 bases). Trimming removed 2 bases at V and 2 bases at J, with 12 bases between. The germline CDR1 and CDR2 sequences are MNHEY and SVGAGI. The CDR3 is 15 amino acids. The CDR3 DNA reads as TGTGCCAGCAGTTACGGCAGGGCAGTCAACACTGAAGCTTTCTTT. This codes for CASSYGRAVNTEAFF.

In this sample, this clonotype turned up a few times. V is TRBV20-1 and J is TRBJ2-7; no firm D call. Germline CDR1 reads DFQATT; CDR2 reads SNEGSKA (reference sequence). The CDR3 has 13 amino acids. The V end lost 6 bases, the J end lost 3 bases, and 15 bases lay between the germline ends. The CDR3 DNA sequence: TGCAGTGCCGGGCCTCAGACAATCTACGAGCAGTACTTC. Encoded protein: CSAGPQTIYEQYF.

V gene TRBV7-2 combines with J gene TRBJ2-5; possible D gene TRBD1, 5 bases. The V and J ends lost 3 bases and 4 bases respectively, with 9 bases between them. CDR3 size: 13 residues. The germline V gene encodes CDR1 SGHTA and CDR2 FQGNSA. The CDR3 sequence is CASSFFQGETQYF. The DNA of the CDR3 is TGTGCCAGCAGCTTCTTCCAGGGAGAGACCCAGTACTTC.

The V and J genes are TRBV6-1 and TRBJ2-7; 7 bases agree with TRBD1. Germline assignment: CDR1 MNHNS and CDR2 SASEGT. The CDR3 runs to 15 residues. J gave up 3 bases and V 5 bases, and 10 bases lay outside the gene matches. The CDR3 region is CASSPRTGVDYEQYF. The CDR3 coding sequence is TGTGCCAGCAGTCCGCGGACAGGAGTCGACTACGAGCAGTACTTC.

This clonotype was picked up a small number of times. The V and J genes are TRBV13 and TRBJ2-3; D possibly corresponds to TRBD1 (6 bases). Germline-derived CDR1 and CDR2 are PRHDT and FYEKMQ (reference sequence). The CDR3 runs to 13 residues. V dropped 5 bases and J dropped 6 bases, with 12 bases sitting between them. This CDR3 reads CASSTGTSDTQYF. The CDR3 DNA reads TGTGCCAGCAGCACAGGGACCTCCGATACGCAGTATTTT.

The chain couples TRBV20-1 to TRBJ2-2, with 13 nucleotides matching TRBD2. V was clipped by 1 base and J by 5 bases; unmatched bases: 10. The CDR3 spans 18 residues. The V gene's germline CDR1 is DFQATT and CDR2 SNEGSKA (reference sequence). CDR3 DNA: TGCAGTGCTAGAGGACGGACTAGCGGGAGAACACGGACCGGGGAGCTGTTTTTT. Its protein is CSARGRTSGRTRTGELFF.

The chain couples TRBV11-3 to TRBJ2-1; D could derive from TRBD1 or TRBD2 (6 bases each). This CDR3 region has 11 residues. Germline-derived CDR1 and CDR2 are SGHNT and YENEEA. Trimming stripped 8 bases from V and 8 bases from J, with 10 bases between. The CDR3 bases are TGTGCCAGCGGAAGGGGGGATGAGCAGTTCTTC. This codes for CASGRGDEQFF.

This clonotype was found a few times. The CDR3 sequence: CASSLALLAGLSYEQYF. CDR3 sequence (DNA): TGTGCCAGCAGCTTAGCGTTACTAGCGGGCCTATCCTACGAGCAGTACTTC. V is TRBV7-9 and J is TRBJ2-7, with 9 nucleotides matching TRBD2. The CDR3 totals 17 residues. CDR1 is SEHNR and CDR2 is FQNEAQ in the germline V gene (reference sequence). J lost 1 base, V lost 0 bases, and 7 bases had no gene match. Complete variable domain (other parts from reference TRBV7-9 and TRBJ2-7): DTGVSQNPRHKITKRGQNVTFRCDPISEHNRLYWYRQTLGQGPEFLTYFQNEAQLEKSRLLSDRFSAERPKGSFSTLEIQRTEQGDSAMYLCASSLALLAGLSYEQYFGPGTRLTVT.

The chain is built from TRBV6-1 and TRBJ1-2, with unresolved D. The V gene lost 5 bases and the J gene lost 4 bases, with 14 bases spanning the gap. CDR3 length: 14 amino acids. Germline CDR1 MNHNS, CDR2 SASEGT. The CDR3 DNA sequence: TGTGCCAGCAGTAGACCCCCCCGGCTCTATGGCTACACCTTC. The encoded protein is CASSRPPRLYGYTF.

This clonotype was seen more than once but under ten times. The CDR3 sequence: CASEARSNTGELFF. DNA for the CDR3: TGCGCCAGCGAAGCCCGGTCGAACACCGGGGAGCTGTTTTTT. The genes are TRBV5-1 and TRBJ2-2, with D unresolved. V was clipped by 7 bases and J by 0 bases, with 10 bases between them. CDR3 size: 14 residues. Germline loops: CDR1 SGHRS, CDR2 YFSETQ.

The gene calls are TRBV12-3 or TRBV12-4 and TRBJ2-4; unclear D gene. The CDR3 covers 11 residues. V lost 5 bases, J lost 8 bases, and 7 bases lay in between. CDR3 nucleotides: TGTGCCAGCAGTCCCTCGCACATTCAGTACTTC. This gives the protein CASSPSHIQYF.

This clonotype was detected ten times or more. This chain connects TRBV7-6 to TRBJ2-1; D is ambiguous. The V and J ends lost 3 bases and 4 bases respectively, with 19 bases between them. Germline V lookup: CDR1 SGHVS, CDR2 FNYEAQ. The CDR3 extends over 17 amino acids. The CDR3 here is CASSLAPSSGSYNEQFF. CDR3 in DNA: TGTGCCAGCAGCTTGGCCCCCTCCTCTGGGTCTTACAATGAGCAGTTCTTC.

V gene TRBV7-2 combines with J gene TRBJ1-1, with D perhaps matching TRBD1 (5 bases). CDR1 SGHTA and CDR2 FQGNSA come from the germline V gene. The CDR3 runs to 13 residues. V was trimmed by 4 bases and J by 8 bases, leaving 14 bases between them. The CDR3 sequence: CASSWAGTAEAFF. The CDR3 DNA sequence: TGTGCCAGCAGCTGGGCAGGGACTGCCGAAGCTTTCTTT.

There are a few counts of this clonotype. The genes are TRBV5-1 and TRBJ2-3; a possible D gene is TRBD2 (6 bases). Germline V gene lookup returns CDR1 SGHRS and CDR2 YFSETQ. This CDR3 comprises 14 residues. Trimming took 7 bases from V and 2 from J, leaving 14 bases between them. CDR3 bases: TGCGCCAGCCGGATAGCGGAGACCACAGATACGCAGTATTTT. Translation: CASRIAETTDTQYF.

This clonotype was observed a handful of times. The rearrangement joins TRBV2 to TRBJ2-3; 9 bases are shared with TRBD1. CDR3 size: 17 residues. Unmatched junction bases numbered 13, after V lost 3 bases and J lost 6 bases. Germline CDR1 is SNHLY and CDR2 is FYNNEI. The CDR3 here is CASSDRLTGGRFDTQYF. The CDR3 DNA follows: TGTGCCAGCAGTGATCGGCTAACAGGGGGCCGATTCGATACGCAGTATTTT.

The chain couples TRBV12-3 or TRBV12-4 to TRBJ2-1; 7 positions match TRBD2. The CDR3 loop spans 13 amino acids. V lost 8 bases, J lost 8 bases, and 9 bases stayed unmatched. The CDR3 protein is CASAGRGADEQFF. The CDR3 bases are TGTGCCAGCGCTGGGAGGGGCGCAGATGAGCAGTTCTTC.

This clonotype was recorded many times. The chain joins TRBV20-1 to TRBJ2-3; TRBD1 matches 8 bases. This CDR3 spans 15 amino acids. Germline V gene data show CDR1 as DFQATT and CDR2 as SNEGSKA (reference sequence). V was pared by 5 bases and J by 1 base, with 8 bases of the junction left unmatched. The CDR3 nucleotides read TGCAGTGCTTTGGCAGGGGGCACGGGCACAGATACGCAGTATTTT. Translated: CSALAGGTGTDTQYF.

The chain recombines TRBV20-1 with TRBJ2-7, with 8 bases identical to TRBD2. The CDR3 covers 15 residues. Germline V CDR1 and CDR2: DFQATT, SNEGSKA (reference sequence). V shed 3 bases, J shed 3 bases, and the junction held 10 bases outside the gene matches. As DNA, the CDR3 is TGCAGTGCTAGTGAGGTGGGCGGGGGGCACTACGAGCAGTACTTC. It specifies CSASEVGGGHYEQYF.

The chain is built from TRBV5-1 and TRBJ2-2, with 10 bases fitting TRBD2. V shed 1 base and J 6 bases; nucleotides not matched to a gene: 3. The CDR3 sequence is 15 residues long. CDR1 SGHRS and CDR2 YFSETQ come from the germline V gene. The CDR3 DNA is TGCGCCAGCAGCTTGCCTAGCGGGAGCGCCGGGGAGCTGTTTTTT. It specifies CASSLPSGSAGELFF.

The sample holds a few counts of this clonotype. The chain recombines TRBV11-2 with TRBJ2-1; D tentatively reads TRBD1 or TRBD2 (5 bases each). This CDR3 has 15 amino acids. Trimming left V 0 bases short and J 5 bases short, with 11 bases between. The germline gives CDR1 SGHAT, CDR2 FQNNGV. Here the CDR3 reads CASSLDTGTNNEQFF. DNA for the CDR3: TGTGCCAGCAGCTTAGACACCGGGACCAACAATGAGCAGTTCTTC.